This T cell receptor (beta chain) was sequenced in a study of CD8+CD57+ T cells in acquired aplastic anemia. This clonotype has a count of ten or more. Template material for TCR beta VDJ and CDR3 profiling consisted of genomic DNA. TCRdb independently ran MiXCR on the reads; one entry per CDR3 protein. The sample yields a few hundred thousand distinct CDR3 sequences, 34% seen once. The sequenced sample consisted of sorted CD4+, CD8+, or CD8+CD57+ T cells (not recorded which) from PBMCs. The origin of this receptor is a human donor in good health, serving as a control.

DNA of the CDR3: TGTGCCAGCAGCGATGGTGAGGGCCAGCCCCAGCATTTT. This sequence encodes CASSDGEGQPQHF. The chain is built from TRBV5-6 and TRBJ1-5; D gene unclear. The CDR3 has 13 residues. V was shortened by 4 bases and J by 7 bases, with 12 bases between the two germline ends. Germline V lookup: CDR1 SGHDT, CDR2 YYEEEE.